This T cell receptor beta chain was identified in a study of blood T cell repertoires in COVID-19. Whole-study context: PBMCs, B-cell-depleted T cells, or T cells were the source of the cDNA or gDNA that made up the material.

TCRdb's copy holds only in-frame clones and misses some; the assay was immunoSEQ multiplex PCR. The profile shows fewer than 70,000 clones, about 78% of them singletons. Sequenced sample: peripheral blood. This clonotype was sampled from a human donor in a cohort sampled during active COVID-19.

The CDR3, as DNA: TGCGCCAGCAGCCCTATAGGTAGTAGCGGGGGGGACCTCTACGAGCAGTACTTC. This codes for CASSPIGSSGGDLYEQYF. The J gene is TRBJ2-7, the V gene TRBV4-3, with 11 bases fitting TRBD2. The V and J ends lost 4 bases and 3 bases, in that order; junction bases with no gene match: 14. Germline loops: CDR1 LGHNA, CDR2 YSLEER. The length of the CDR3 is 18 residues.